This T cell receptor beta chain came from a study of CD8 T cells in Susac syndrome. After extraction with the RNeasy kit, roughly 0.5 to 1 ug of the RNA was reverse transcribed using random hexamers. Multiplex immunoSEQ PCR targeted 54 Vbeta and 13 Jbeta TCR beta segments. TCRdb re-derived calls from the immunoSEQ multiplex PCR reads in MiXCR, one entry per CDR3 protein. This table holds 130,000 to 150,000 distinct CDR3 sequences, about 93% found once. Sequencing of TCR beta was performed on blood CD8+ T cells and on blood CD4+ T cells. Healthy donors acted as controls, with matching for age and sex. TEMRA cells were FACS-enriched and CD8+ and CD4+ T cells negatively isolated. The sample consisted of CD8+ T cells from PBMCs. The clonotype comes from a human donor in good health.

CDR3 sequence (DNA): TGTGCCAGCAGCAACCCCCTCCAAGAGACCCAGTACTTC. Residues: CASSNPLQETQYF. V and J are TRBV27 and TRBJ2-5; D not certain. From germline, CDR1 is MNHEY and CDR2 SMNVEV (reference sequence). The length of the CDR3 is 13 residues. Trimming left V 6 bases short and J 1 base short, with 9 bases between.